Presented here are 13 T cell receptor beta chains from one specimen sequenced in a study of T-cell reconstitution after alpha-beta-depleted transplantation in children. The TCRbeta library incorporated unique molecular identifiers. TCRdb reanalysed the PCR reads using MiXCR and keeps one entry per CDR3 protein. This table holds 550,000 to 600,000 distinct CDR3 sequences, more than 20% found once. The sample in question was PBMCs, mostly from graft donor cells, obtained 360 days after TCRalphabeta/CD19-depleted stem cell transplant. The receptor source for this set is a boy in the first two years of life who had a stem cell transplant for acute myeloid leukemia, so the T cells may come from the graft donor.

Only a few counts were recorded for this clonotype. The chain is built from TRBV7-3 and TRBJ2-2, with 8 bases matching TRBD1. Trimming cost V 5 bases and J 8 bases; bases outside gene matches: 10. The CDR3 consists of 15 residues. The germline V gene encodes CDR1 SGHTA and CDR2 FQGTGA. The CDR3 spells CASSPSRGREGELFF. In DNA, the CDR3 is TGTGCCAGCAGCCCTTCCAGGGGGCGCGAAGGGGAGCTGTTTTTT.

This clonotype was observed many times. CDR3 nucleotides: TGTGCCAGCAGCCCAATTGGACAGGGGGCTAAGGAAGCAGATACGCAGTATTTT. Translated: CASSPIGQGAKEADTQYF. V gene TRBV28 combines with J gene TRBJ2-3; 11 nucleotides align to TRBD1. The CDR3 is 18 residues long. V lost 6 bases to trimming and J lost 4 bases; unmatched junction nucleotides: 15. The germline gives CDR1 MDHEN, CDR2 SYDVKM.

The genes are TRBV7-8 and TRBJ2-1; no firm D call. With 5 bases removed from V and 0 bases from J, the gap between germline ends came to 11 bases. The CDR3 extends over 15 amino acids. Germline-derived CDR1 and CDR2 are SGHVS and FQNEAQ. CDR3 bases: TGTGCCAGCAGCCCGGTGGTGGTCTCCTACAATGAGCAGTTCTTC. Protein sequence: CASSPVVVSYNEQFF.

This clonotype was picked up many times. The CDR3 sequence is CASSLAPGQGANEQFF. CDR3 sequence (DNA): TGCGCCAGCAGCTTGGCCCCGGGACAGGGGGCGAATGAGCAGTTCTTC. The rearrangement uses TRBV5-1 and TRBJ2-1; 12 bases align to TRBD1. The V and J ends lost 0 bases and 7 bases, in that order; junction bases with no gene match: 5. The CDR3 length is 16 residues. Per the germline V gene, CDR1 is SGHRS and CDR2 is YFSETQ.

This clonotype was picked up many times. The chain combines TRBV12-3 or TRBV12-4 with TRBJ2-7, with D hard to call. Between the trimmed V and J ends, which lost 1 base and 2 bases, there was a span of 6 bases. CDR3 length equals 13 residues. The CDR3 spells CASSLVLTYEQYF. CDR3 coding DNA: TGTGCCAGCAGTTTAGTCCTGACCTACGAGCAGTACTTC.

The chain recombines TRBV5-5 with TRBJ2-7; possibly TRBD2 for D (5 bases). The CDR3 runs 14 residues. Per the germline V gene, CDR1 is SGHKS and CDR2 is YYEKEE (reference sequence). Trimming removed 1 base at V and 2 bases at J, with 10 bases between. The CDR3 loop reads CASSLSGIPYEQYF. In nucleotides, the CDR3 is TGTGCCAGCAGCTTGTCCGGGATCCCCTACGAGCAGTACTTC.

The chain links TRBV5-1 to TRBJ2-7; 7 bases line up with TRBD1. Germline CDR1 and CDR2: SGHRS and YFSETQ. The V segment lost 2 bases and the J segment 7 bases; nucleotides outside the gene matches: 12. The CDR3 covers 15 residues. The CDR3 loop reads CASSLVSTGPREQYF. The CDR3 coding sequence is TGCGCCAGCAGCTTAGTCTCGACAGGGCCGAGAGAGCAGTACTTC. The full variable domain, its missing parts supplied by reference TRBV5-1 and TRBJ2-7, is KAGVTQTPRYLIKTRGQQVTLSCSPISGHRSVSWYQQTPGQGLQFLFEYFSETQRNKGNFPGRFSGRQFSNSRSEMNVSTLELGDSALYLCASSLVSTGPREQYFGPGTRLTVT.

This clonotype was seen at least ten times. The chain combines TRBV20-1 with TRBJ1-5; TRBD1 aligns across 7 bases. The CDR3 has 14 amino acids. The J segment lost 7 bases and the V segment lost 4 bases, leaving 10 bases of the junction unmatched. The germline CDR1 and CDR2 sequences are DFQATT and SNEGSKA (reference sequence). The CDR3 is CSATVRQGGQPQHF. For the CDR3, the DNA is TGCAGTGCTACCGTAAGACAGGGTGGACAGCCCCAGCATTTT.

This clonotype came up a few times. The chain joins TRBV12-3 or TRBV12-4 to TRBJ1-3; 7 nucleotides match TRBD1. The CDR3 spans 14 residues. V dropped 3 bases and J dropped 3; count of bases not matched to a gene: 2. CDR3 residues: CASSFAGGGNTIYF. In DNA form, the CDR3 reads TGTGCCAGCAGTTTCGCAGGGGGTGGAAACACCATATATTTT.

The chain uses TRBV7-2 and TRBJ2-3, with 8 bases identical to TRBD1. The CDR3 has 16 residues. Germline V gene sequence: CDR1 SGHTA, CDR2 FQGNSA. The V and J ends lost 3 bases and 1 base, in that order; junction bases with no gene match: 6. The CDR3 DNA sequence: TGTGCCAGCAGCTTTCAGGGGGCGCGGGGCACAGATACGCAGTATTTT. This codes for CASSFQGARGTDTQYF. Using reference TRBV7-2 and TRBJ2-3 for the parts outside the CDR3, the full variable domain is GAGVSQSPSNKVTEKGKDVELRCDPISGHTALYWYRQSLGQGLEFLIYFQGNSAPDKSGLPSDRFSAERTGGSVSTLTIQRTQQEDSAVYLCASSFQGARGTDTQYFGPGTRLTVL.

The chain joins TRBV9 to TRBJ2-2, with TRBD1 as a possible D gene (6 bases). Trimming took off 3 bases at V and 5 bases at J, with 14 bases between the two ends. This CDR3 is built from 15 residues. Per germline, CDR1 SGDLS and CDR2 YYNGEE. In DNA form, the CDR3 reads TGTGCCAGCAGCGGTTTCGGGACACAGACCGGGGAGCTGTTTTTT. The encoded protein is CASSGFGTQTGELFF. Based on the CDR3 plus reference TRBV9 and TRBJ2-2, the full variable domain is DSGVTQTPKHLITATGQRVTLRCSPRSGDLSVYWYQQSLDQGLQFLIQYYNGEERAKGNILERFSAQQFPDLHSELNLSSLELGDSALYFCASSGFGTQTGELFFGEGSRLTVL.

This clonotype was picked up a small number of times. V is TRBV20-1 and J is TRBJ1-2, with D unresolved. Germline loops: CDR1 DFQATT, CDR2 SNEGSKA (reference sequence). The CDR3 is 14 residues long. The V gene lost 1 base and the J gene lost 3 bases, with 12 bases spanning the gap. The CDR3: CSARAGAGDYGYTF. In nucleotides, the CDR3 is TGCAGTGCTAGAGCGGGCGCCGGGGACTATGGCTACACCTTC.

The CDR3 DNA is TGTGCCAGCAGCCAAAAACAGAGGGGATACACCGGGGAGCTGTTTTTT. Its protein product is CASSQKQRGYTGELFF. The chain recombines TRBV4-2 with TRBJ2-2, with D perhaps matching TRBD1 or TRBD2 (5 bases each). The CDR3 runs to 16 residues. Germline-derived CDR1 and CDR2 are LGHNA and YNFKEQ. Between the trimmed V and J ends, which lost 2 bases and 3 bases, there was a span of 13 bases.